This T cell receptor beta chain derives from a study of blood T cell repertoires in COVID-19 (dated by TCRdb to about 2020). Study-level background: Samples covering the acute and convalescent phases of COVID-19 were provided by collaborators in the United States, Italy and Spain. The material from the prospective study consisted of cDNA or gDNA derived from T cells, B-cell-depleted T cells, or PBMCs. The dataset comprised deeply sampled blood TCRbeta repertoires from subjects exposed to, actively infected with, or recovered from COVID-19. The repertoires were made available in a free public database intended to serve as a resource for research on the immune response to SARS-CoV-2. Samples came from the ongoing ImmuneRACE study (first 160 participants) plus 1,254 subjects from 6 global collaborators. The sample metadata nearly always contained a de-identified subject ID, COVID-19 status, age in years and sex. Where available, HLA class I and class II types were obtained from metadata supplied by the sample provider rather than from assay-based typing.

The immunoSEQ Assay, a bias-controlled multiplex PCR, was used to amplify TCRbeta CDR3 regions from genomic DNA. The authors' pipeline ran thus. The number of nucleated cells in each sample was estimated by amplification of reference gene primers within the assay. To quantify the absolute abundance of each unique TCRbeta CDR3 rearrangement, sequence reads were collapsed and filtered. For each sample, productive Simpson clonality was calculated as the square root of Simpson's diversity index over productive rearrangements. TCRdb mirrors the immuneACCESS table, restricted to in-frame sequences. Some clones are absent from its copies; in checked studies, under half trace to an unresolved V gene, and the reason for the others is unknown. That table supplies the V and J calls and clone size; D and trimming were determined from the DNA. The sample records approximately 150,000 clones, about 85% of which are singletons. The ten largest make up more than 5% of the sample.

In regard to this clone: Its antigen remains undetermined. No quality values exist for individual bases; no much larger clone is one base distant.

Trimming removed 6 bases from V and 4 bases from J, leaving 10 bases between the germline ends. CDR1 LNHDA and CDR2 SQIVND were looked up in the germline V gene (reference sequence). The CDR3 contains 13 residues, cysteine and phenylalanine counted. Just the 39-base CDR3 DNA is kept, in frame starting at base 1. The paper's findings and limits, for the study overall: The amount of clinical and demographic metadata varied by source and participant and was provided uncurated.

One collaborating source in Seattle enrolled patients during active infection and followed them longitudinally through the course of disease. Whole blood was collected in K2EDTA tubes by collaborating institutions according to the institutions' own protocols. For TCRbeta analysis, collaborator samples were shipped as frozen whole blood, as isolated PBMCs, or as DNA extracted from either sample type. The receptor comes from a woman in her forties or fifties with COVID-19, enrolled during active disease. The sequencing sample was made of peripheral blood. The rearrangement combines TRBV19 with TRBJ1-5, with an unclear D gene assignment. The nucleotide sequence reads as follows: TGTGCCAGTAGGAGGGCCGAGAATCAGCCCCAGCATTTT. This gives the protein CASRRAENQPQHF.